A selection of T cell receptor beta chains follows, all from one sample in a study of regulatory T cells in long-lasting Graves disease. TCRdb reprocessed the multiplex PCR reads via MiXCR and lists one record per CDR3 protein. The sample consists of 350,000 to 550,000 distinct CDR3 sequences, 14% to 15% of them appearing once. This sample was also put to use in a study of T cells in Graves' hyperthyroidism and ophthalmopathy.

The sample in question was peripheral blood mononuclear cells (PBMCs), obtained at new diagnosis, from a patient treated with antithyroid drugs. The source is a woman between 25 and 40 years old with Graves disease. Each CDR3 is given with its conserved first and last residue. A D gene is named only where the DNA matches it firmly. Clone size is shown for a subset of rows, as once, few, many or a class of expanded clone.

D,V,J,size,DNA,CDR3
TRBD2,TRBV4-1,TRBJ2-3,once,TGCGCCAGCAGCCAAGACGGGGCGGGAGGGCCGAAAGATACGCAGTATTTT,CASSQDGAGGPKDTQYF
TRBD1,TRBV10-3,TRBJ2-5,.,TGTGCCATCAGTGAGGGGACAGGGGGCTCGGAGACCCAGTACTTC,CAISEGTGGSETQYF
TRBD1,TRBV6-1,TRBJ2-3,few,TGTGCCAGCTTGCAAGGGACAGGGATAGATACGCAGTATTTT,CASLQGTGIDTQYF
.,TRBV7-2,TRBJ2-2,.,TGTGCCAGCAGCTTAATGGTTGGCGGCACCGGGGAGCTGTTTTTT,CASSLMVGGTGELFF
.,TRBV7-8,TRBJ2-7,many,TGTGCCAGCAGTACCCGGGGGCACTGGTTCTTC,CASSTRGHWFF
TRBD2,TRBV18,TRBJ2-1,many,TGTGCCAGCTCACCGCTAGCGGATTACAATGAGCAGTTCTTC,CASSPLADYNEQFF
.,TRBV10-3,TRBJ1-4,.,TGTGCCATCAGTGGTTCGGGGGATGAAAAACTGTTTTTT,CAISGSGDEKLFF
.,TRBV24-1,TRBJ2-5,.,TGTGCCACCAGTGATCGTGGACAGCCCGGGGAAGAGACCCAGTACTTC,CATSDRGQPGEETQYF
.,TRBV28,TRBJ1-1,many,TGTGCCAGCAGTTTGACAGGTCCTATGAACACTGAAGCTTTCTTT,CASSLTGPMNTEAFF
TRBD1,TRBV2,TRBJ2-7,many,TGTGCCAGCAGAAACAGGGGGACAAGCTCCTACGAGCAGTACTTC,CASRNRGTSSYEQYF
TRBD1,TRBV5-1,TRBJ2-7,.,TGCGCCAGCAGCTTGGAGGGACAGGGAATAGTCGAGCAGTACTTC,CASSLEGQGIVEQYF
TRBD1,TRBV24-1,TRBJ2-3,many,TGTGCCACCAGTGATACTACAGGGGATGGTGCAGATACGCAGTATTTT,CATSDTTGDGADTQYF
.,TRBV9,TRBJ2-7,few,TGTGCCAGCAGCGTAGAATTGGGGGAGCAGTACTTC,CASSVELGEQYF
TRBD1,TRBV5-6,TRBJ1-2,few,TGTGCCAGCAGCTTGGGGGGACAGGGACTCTATGGCTACACCTTC,CASSLGGQGLYGYTF
.,TRBV14,TRBJ1-2,.,TGTGCCAGCAGCCAGGCGGGCAGTTCCCACTATGGCTACACCTTC,CASSQAGSSHYGYTF
TRBD2,TRBV29-1,TRBJ2-1,many,TGCAGCGTTGAGGGACTAGCGGAAACGAATTACAATGAGCAGTTCTTC,CSVEGLAETNYNEQFF